This note documents a single TCR beta chain sequence. Its specificity is unknown. The donors were all healthy and Caucasian. The CDR3 length is 15 residues. V was pared by 4 bases and J by 0 bases, with 10 bases between. These data come from a study of identical twins. Broader study findings: Twin pairs had excess sharing that was weaker in beta out-of-frame sequences.

Unique molecular identifiers were in the cDNA, with template-switch universal primer binding. A single record per CDR3 protein comes from TCRdb applying MiXCR to the 5' RACE reads. The repertoire has 450,000 or so distinct CDR3 sequences, approximately 15% of them found once; the top ten carry roughly 0.5%. This same sample was also taken into another study, of yellow fever vaccine responses in identical twins. That source notes: Twins' vaccine T cell responses reportedly seemed partly convergent and partly personalized.

The chain combines TRBV12-3 or TRBV12-4 with TRBJ2-4; D is ambiguous. Specimen: CD4+ T cells sorted from blood. The TCR originated in a woman between 18 and 30 years old in good health. The CDR3 region has the DNA TGTGCCAGCAGTTCTCTAGTGCCAGCCAAAAACATTCAGTACTTC. It translates to CASSSLVPAKNIQYF.